A single sample gave rise to the 5 T cell receptor beta chains below, sequenced in a study of T cell changes during pregnancy in multiple sclerosis. The method was immunoSEQ multiplex PCR; TCRdb's version includes in-frame clones alone and lacks a portion of them. The table has tens of thousands of clones, around 90% seen once. The specimen was peripheral blood, collected in the second trimester of pregnancy. The receptors stem from a female donor with multiple sclerosis, enrolled in a pregnancy study.

The chain links TRBV2 to TRBJ1-1; D remains ambiguous. This CDR3 spans 13 amino acids. Trimming shortened V by 5 bases and J by 1 base, and 8 bases separated the two germline ends. Germline V gene data show CDR1 as SNHLY and CDR2 as FYNNEI. CDR3 nucleotides: TGTGCCAGCAGTCCGCGGGCGAACACTGAAGCTTTCTTT. It specifies CASSPRANTEAFF.

V gene TRBV21-1 combines with J gene TRBJ2-5; the DNA was not used to check the table's D call, TRBD2. TRBV21-1 is given as a pseudogene. The CDR3 sequence is 13 residues long. CDR3 residues: CASSKDEGITQYF. CDR3 DNA sequence: TGTGCCAGCAGCAAAGACGAGGGTATAACCCAGTACTTC.

The V and J genes are TRBV28 and TRBJ2-1; tentative D call: TRBD2 (6 bases). Germline V gene sequence: CDR1 MDHEN, CDR2 SYDVKM. The CDR3 is made up of 15 amino acids. V was clipped by 6 bases and J by 1 base, with 13 bases between them. CDR3 in DNA: TGTGCCAGCAGACCCGGGACTTTTTCCTACAATGAGCAGTTCTTC. Translated: CASRPGTFSYNEQFF.

The V gene is TRBV5-4, the J gene TRBJ2-5; maybe TRBD1 (6 bases). The CDR3 loop spans 12 amino acids. The V and J ends lost 4 bases and 10 bases respectively, with 14 bases between them. Germline V CDR1 and CDR2: SGHNT, YYREEE (reference sequence). The CDR3 reads CASSQQGQSQYF. The CDR3 bases are TGTGCCAGCAGCCAACAGGGCCAGAGCCAGTACTTC.

J is TRBJ1-2 and V is TRBV28; 8 nucleotides agree with TRBD1. V gave up 6 bases and J gave up 7 bases; unmatched junction bases: 10. Per germline, CDR1 MDHEN and CDR2 SYDVKM. This CDR3 contains 14 residues. The CDR3 sequence is CASSQGALPSGYTF. CDR3 nucleotide sequence: TGTGCCAGCAGCCAGGGGGCGCTTCCCTCTGGCTACACCTTC.